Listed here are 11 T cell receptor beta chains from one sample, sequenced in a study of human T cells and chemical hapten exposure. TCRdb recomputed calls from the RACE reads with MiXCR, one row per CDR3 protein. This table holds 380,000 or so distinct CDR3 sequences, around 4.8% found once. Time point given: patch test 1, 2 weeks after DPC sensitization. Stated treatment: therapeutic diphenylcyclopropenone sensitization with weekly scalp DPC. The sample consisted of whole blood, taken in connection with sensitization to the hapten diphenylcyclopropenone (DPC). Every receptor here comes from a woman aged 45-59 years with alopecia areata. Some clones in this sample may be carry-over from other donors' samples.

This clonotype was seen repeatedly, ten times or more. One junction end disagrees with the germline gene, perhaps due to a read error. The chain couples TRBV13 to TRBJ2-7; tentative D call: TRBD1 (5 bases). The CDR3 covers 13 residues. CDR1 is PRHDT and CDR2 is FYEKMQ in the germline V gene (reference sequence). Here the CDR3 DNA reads TGTGCCAGCAGCTTAGGCCTTGGCAGGGAAAGGAACTTC. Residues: CASSLGLGRERNF.

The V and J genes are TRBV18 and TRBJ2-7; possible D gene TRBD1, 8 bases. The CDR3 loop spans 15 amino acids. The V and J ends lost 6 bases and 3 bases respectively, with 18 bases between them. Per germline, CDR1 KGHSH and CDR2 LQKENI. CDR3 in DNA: TGTGCCAGCTCCCTTGACAGGGGAGGGCTCTACGAGCAGTACTTC. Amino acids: CASSLDRGGLYEQYF.

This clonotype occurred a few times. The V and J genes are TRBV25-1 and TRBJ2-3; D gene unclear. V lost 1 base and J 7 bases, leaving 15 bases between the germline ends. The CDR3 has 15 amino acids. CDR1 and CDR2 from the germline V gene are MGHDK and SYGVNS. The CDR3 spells CASSESGVLFNTQYF. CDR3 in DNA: TGTGCCAGCAGTGAATCTGGGGTACTTTTTAATACGCAGTATTTT.

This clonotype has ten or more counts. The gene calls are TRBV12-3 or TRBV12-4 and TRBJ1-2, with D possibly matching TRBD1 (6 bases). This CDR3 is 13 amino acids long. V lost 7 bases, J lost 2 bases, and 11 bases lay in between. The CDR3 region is CASTTDRNYGYTF. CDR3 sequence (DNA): TGTGCCAGCACCACTGACAGGAACTATGGCTACACCTTC.

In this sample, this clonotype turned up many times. In nucleotides, the CDR3 is TGTGCCAGCAGTTCCCGACAGGGGGCGGATTACAATGAGCAGTTCTTC. It is translated as CASSSRQGADYNEQFF. This chain uses TRBV27 with TRBJ2-1, with 10 bases matching TRBD1. CDR1 is MNHEY and CDR2 is SMNVEV in the germline V gene (reference sequence). The V gene end was trimmed by 4 bases and the J gene end by 4 bases; junction bases not matched to a gene: 7. This CDR3 region has 16 residues.

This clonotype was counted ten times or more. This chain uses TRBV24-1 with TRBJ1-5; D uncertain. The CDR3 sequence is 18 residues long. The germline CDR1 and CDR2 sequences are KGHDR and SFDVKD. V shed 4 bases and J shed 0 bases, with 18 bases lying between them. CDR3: CATSDPRGGLDSNQPQHF. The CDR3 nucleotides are TGTGCCACCAGTGACCCACGAGGAGGCCTCGATAGCAATCAGCCCCAGCATTTT.

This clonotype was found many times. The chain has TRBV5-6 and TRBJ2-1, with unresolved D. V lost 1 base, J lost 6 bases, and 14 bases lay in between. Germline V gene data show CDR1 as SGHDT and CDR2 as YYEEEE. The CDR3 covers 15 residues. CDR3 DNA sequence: TGTGCCAGCAGCTTGTATGAGATGGAAGGCAATGAGCAGTTCTTC. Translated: CASSLYEMEGNEQFF.

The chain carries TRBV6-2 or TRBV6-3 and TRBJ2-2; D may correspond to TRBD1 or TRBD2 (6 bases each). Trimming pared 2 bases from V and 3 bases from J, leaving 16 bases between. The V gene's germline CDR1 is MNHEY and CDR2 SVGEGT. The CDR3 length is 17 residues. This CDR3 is CASSYPSTGAYTGELFF. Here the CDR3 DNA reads TGTGCCAGCAGTTACCCCTCTACGGGGGCCTACACCGGGGAGCTGTTTTTT.

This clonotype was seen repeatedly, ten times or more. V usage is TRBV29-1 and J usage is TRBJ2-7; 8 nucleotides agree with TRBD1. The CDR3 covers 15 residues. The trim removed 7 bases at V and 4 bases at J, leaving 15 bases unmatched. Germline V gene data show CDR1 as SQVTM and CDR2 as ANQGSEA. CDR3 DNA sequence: TGCAGCGCCATTAGTCCGACAGGGGCGCGATACGAGCAGTACTTC. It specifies CSAISPTGARYEQYF.

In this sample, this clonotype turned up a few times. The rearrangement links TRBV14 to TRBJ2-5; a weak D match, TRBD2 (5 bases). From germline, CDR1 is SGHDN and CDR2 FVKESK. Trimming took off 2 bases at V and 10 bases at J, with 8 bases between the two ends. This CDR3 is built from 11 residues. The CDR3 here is CASSQYRDQYF. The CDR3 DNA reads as TGTGCCAGCAGCCAATACCGGGACCAGTACTTC.

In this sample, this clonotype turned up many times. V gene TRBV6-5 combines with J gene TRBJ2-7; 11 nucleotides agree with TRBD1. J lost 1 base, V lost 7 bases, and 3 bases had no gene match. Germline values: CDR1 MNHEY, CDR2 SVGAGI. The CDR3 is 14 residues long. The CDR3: CASTGTGGSYEQYF. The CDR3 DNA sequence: TGTGCCAGCACCGGGACAGGGGGGTCCTACGAGCAGTACTTC.